This T cell receptor beta chain emerged from a study of Graves' ophthalmopathy and Graves' hyperthyroidism. For repertoire sequencing, the TCR beta CDR3 regions were amplified from RNA transcripts. Second-round multiplex PCR came after a first-round RT-PCR that employed HTBI primers. TCRdb used MiXCR to reprocess the multiplex PCR reads, holding one entry per CDR3 protein. This table has 650,000 to 900,000 distinct CDR3 sequences, 40% appearing once. Among the exclusions were patients with other autoimmune diseases, uncontrolled infections, pregnancy or lactation. Trimming took 5 bases from V and 8 from J, leaving 12 bases between them. The CDR3 spans 11 residues. The germline CDR1 and CDR2 sequences are SQVTM and ANQGSEA. This clonotype was seen at least ten times.

The chain uses TRBV29-1 and TRBJ1-2, with D perhaps matching TRBD1 (5 bases). The sequencing input was peripheral blood. This sequence was found in an adult man with Graves' ophthalmopathy. The CDR3: CSVQLGGGYTF. DNA of the CDR3: TGCAGCGTTCAGCTGGGGGGAGGCTACACCTTC. Variable domain in full (rest from reference TRBV29-1 and TRBJ1-2): SAVISQKPSRDICQRGTSLTIQCQVDSQVTMMFWYRQQPGQSLTLIATANQGSEATYESGFVIDKFPISRPNLTFSTLTVSNMSPEDSSIYLCSVQLGGGYTFGSGTRLTVV.